The 13 T cell receptor beta chains below all came from one sample that was sequenced in a study of control samples from healthy donors and cancer patients. The method was immunoSEQ multiplex PCR; TCRdb's version includes in-frame clones alone and lacks a portion of them. This table holds around 26,000 clones, around 83% found once. Specimen: PBMCs. These receptors all stem from a man in his 60s with colorectal cancer.

The sample holds a few counts of this clone. This chain joins TRBV11-3 and TRBJ2-1, with D tentatively TRBD2 (7 bases). The CDR3 has 15 amino acids. Trimming pared 5 bases from V and 7 bases from J, leaving 18 bases between. CDR1 is SGHNT and CDR2 is YENEEA in the germline V gene. CDR3 in DNA: TGTGCCAGCAGCCCCCCCGAGGGGGGGAGTAATGAGCAGTTCTTC. Translation gives CASSPPEGGSNEQFF.

The V gene is TRBV19, the J gene TRBJ1-2; 7 bases match TRBD1. The germline CDR1 and CDR2 sequences are LNHDA and SQIVND (reference sequence). The CDR3 covers 15 residues. J was trimmed by 2 bases and V by 4 bases; bases with no gene match: 7. The CDR3 here is CASSTLGQYNYGYTF. The DNA of the CDR3 is TGTGCCAGTAGTACCCTGGGACAGTACAACTATGGCTACACCTTC. The full variable domain, in which reference TRBV19 and TRBJ1-2 provide the parts outside the CDR3, is DGGITQSPKYLFRKEGQNVTLSCEQNLNHDAMYWYRQDPGQGLRLIYYSQIVNDFQKGDIAEGYSVSREKKESFPLTVTSAQKNPTAFYLCASSTLGQYNYGYTFGSGTRLTVV.

The rearrangement links TRBV7-9 to TRBJ1-2; 7 positions match TRBD1. The CDR3 contains 16 residues. With V trimmed by 0 bases and J by 4 bases, 8 bases remained unmatched. From germline, CDR1 is SEHNR and CDR2 FQNEAQ (reference sequence). CDR3 region: CASSLAKGGIGYGYTF. For the CDR3, the DNA is TGTGCCAGCAGCTTAGCTAAAGGGGGCATCGGCTATGGCTACACCTTC.

The chain uses TRBV11-2 and TRBJ2-5, with 9 bases fitting TRBD2. The germline CDR1 and CDR2 sequences are SGHAT and FQNNGV. V dropped 5 bases and J dropped 5; count of bases not matched to a gene: 12. This CDR3 has 16 amino acids. CDR3 DNA sequence: TGTGCCAGCAGCAGCCGAGCGGGGGGATCCGAGGAGACCCAGTACTTC. It encodes CASSSRAGGSEETQYF.

The chain combines TRBV11-3 with TRBJ1-1, with TRBD1 as a possible D gene (6 bases). V lost 1 base and J lost 8, with 14 bases in between. The germline CDR1 and CDR2 sequences are SGHNT and YENEEA. This CDR3 region has 14 residues. CDR3 residues: CASSLGAGEGEAFF. The CDR3 bases are TGTGCCAGCAGCTTAGGGGCAGGGGAAGGGGAAGCTTTCTTT.

The J gene is TRBJ1-1, the V gene TRBV12-5; 7 bases map to TRBD1. CDR3 length: 16 residues. CDR1 is LGHNT and CDR2 is FRNRAP in the germline V gene. V was clipped by 0 bases and J by 10 bases; unmatched bases: 14. CDR3 in amino acids: CASGLVKGATYGRAFF. The CDR3, as DNA: TGTGCTAGTGGTTTGGTGAAGGGGGCGACCTATGGGCGAGCTTTCTTT.

This clone was detected once. This chain connects TRBV5-1 to TRBJ1-3, with a tentative D call TRBD1 (5 bases). The CDR3 extends over 14 amino acids. The germline gives CDR1 SGHRS, CDR2 YFSETQ. The V and J ends lost 0 bases and 4 bases respectively, with 8 bases between them. The CDR3 DNA reads TGCGCCAGCAGCTTGGCCCCAGGGGGAAACACCATATATTTT. It translates to CASSLAPGGNTIYF.

The chain uses TRBV11-3 and TRBJ2-3, with TRBD1 matching 7 bases. Trimming cost V 8 bases and J 5 bases; bases outside gene matches: 4. Germline V gene sequence: CDR1 SGHNT, CDR2 YENEEA. The CDR3 consists of 12 residues. The CDR3 loop is CASSRGQDTQYF. Written as DNA, the CDR3 is TGTGCCAGCTCAAGGGGGCAAGATACGCAGTATTTT. Full variable domain (rest looked up from reference TRBV11-3 and TRBJ2-3): EAGVVQSPRYKIIEKKQPVAFWCNPISGHNTLYWYLQNLGQGPELLIRYENEEAVDDSQLPKDRFSAERLKGVDSTLKIQPAELGDSAVYLCASSRGQDTQYFGPGTRLTVL.

The chain employs TRBV6-2 or TRBV6-3 and TRBJ2-5; D is unclear. V lost 2 bases and J 2 bases, leaving 6 bases between the germline ends. Germline CDR1 and CDR2: MNHEY and SVGEGT. There are 13 residues in the CDR3. The CDR3 nucleotides read TGTGCCAGCAGTTACCTGGGACAAGAGACCCAGTACTTC. This encodes CASSYLGQETQYF.

CDR3 protein: CASSTQRGALQETQYF. The CDR3 DNA is TGCGCCAGCAGCACCCAGCGGGGGGCTCTCCAAGAGACCCAGTACTTC. The J gene is TRBJ2-5, the V gene TRBV5-1; TRBD2 matches 9 bases. The CDR3 has 16 amino acids. After removal of 4 bases from V and 1 base from J, the junction contained 8 bases not matched to a gene. Germline CDR1 SGHRS, CDR2 YFSETQ.

V is TRBV10-3 and J is TRBJ1-1; TRBD1 is a possible D gene (5 bases). The length of the CDR3 is 12 residues. From germline, CDR1 is ENHRY and CDR2 SYGVKD. The V and J ends lost 8 bases and 1 base respectively, with 8 bases between them. The CDR3, as DNA: TGTGCCATCCGCACAGGGAACACTGAAGCTTTCTTT. This encodes CAIRTGNTEAFF.

This chain uses TRBV6-5 with TRBJ2-2; possibly TRBD2 for D (5 bases). V dropped 6 bases and J dropped 5 bases, with 13 bases sitting between them. Germline V gene data show CDR1 as MNHEY and CDR2 as SVGAGI. The CDR3 is 14 residues long. Here the CDR3 reads CASSGKTGTGELFF. The CDR3 DNA sequence: TGTGCCAGCAGCGGAAAAACGGGAACCGGGGAGCTGTTTTTT.

The rearrangement links TRBV6-6 to TRBJ1-4; TRBD1 might be the D (5 bases). Germline V gives CDR1 MNHNY, CDR2 SVGAGI (reference sequence). There are 15 residues in the CDR3. V lost 5 bases and J 5 bases, leaving 15 bases between the germline ends. The DNA for the CDR3 is TGTGCCAGCAGTACCTACGGGGCTGGGAATGAAAAACTGTTTTTT. Protein: CASSTYGAGNEKLFF.